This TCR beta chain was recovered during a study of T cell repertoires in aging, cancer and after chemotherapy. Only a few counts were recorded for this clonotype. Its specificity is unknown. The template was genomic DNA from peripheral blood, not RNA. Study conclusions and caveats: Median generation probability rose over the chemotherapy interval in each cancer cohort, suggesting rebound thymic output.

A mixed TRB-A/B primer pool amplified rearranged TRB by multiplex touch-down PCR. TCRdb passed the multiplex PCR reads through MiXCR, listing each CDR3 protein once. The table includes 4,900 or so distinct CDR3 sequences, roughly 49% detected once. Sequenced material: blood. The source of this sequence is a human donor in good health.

For the CDR3, the DNA is TGTGCCAGCAGTTACGCAGCGACCGGGACAGGCTCCTACGAGCAGTACTTC. Translation: CASSYAATGTGSYEQYF. V gene TRBV6-5 combines with J gene TRBJ2-7, with 8 bases matching TRBD1. Germline V gives CDR1 MNHEY, CDR2 SVGAGI. This CDR3 region has 17 residues. The V and J ends lost 2 bases and 0 bases, in that order; junction bases with no gene match: 9.